This T cell receptor beta chain appears in the sequencing data of a study of T cell responses to AZD1222 COVID-19 vaccine. This clone showed up just once. The CDR3 covers 15 residues. The V gene lost 6 bases and the J gene lost 0 bases, with 15 bases spanning the gap. Germline V gene sequence: CDR1 LGHDT, CDR2 YNNKEL (reference sequence). Only in-frame clones appear in the TCRdb table, and some are missing; sequencing was by immunoSEQ multiplex PCR. The table has 150,000 or so clones, under 95% seen once. The specimen was peripheral blood, collected on day 0 of AZD1222 vaccination. This TCR was sampled from an adult in good health. V is TRBV3-1 (or the pseudogene TRBV3-2) and J is TRBJ2-7, with a weak D call TRBD1 (6 bases). In DNA, the CDR3 is TGTGCCAGCAGGCAACGTACAGGGAACTCCTACGAGCAGTACTTC. It yields the protein CASRQRTGNSYEQYF.